Below are 6 T cell receptor beta chains sequenced from a single sample in a study of glioma-infiltrating T cells. Using RNA template, CDR3s of TCR alpha and beta were amplified with iRepertoire arm-PCR. MiXCR was run by TCRdb on the multiplex PCR reads, yielding one entry per CDR3 protein. The sample contains 15,000 to 20,000 distinct CDR3 sequences, roughly 60% of which appear only once. The specimen sequenced was glioma tissue, nonneoplastic brain tissue, or PBMCs (not recorded which). The receptors stem from a human donor with low-grade glioma or glioblastoma, undergoing nonglioma brain surgery, or in good health (not recorded which).

Notes on this clonotype: A much more abundant neighbour one base away suggests this may be a read error. The chain combines TRBV7-9 with TRBJ1-2, with D perhaps matching TRBD1 (6 bases). Germline V gene data show CDR1 as SEHNR and CDR2 as FQNEAQ (reference sequence). The CDR3 sequence is 13 residues long. In nucleotides, the CDR3 is TGTGCCAGCAGCCTAGCAGGGGAATCTAGCTACACCTTC. It is translated as CASSLAGESSYTF.

The gene calls are TRBV6-2 or TRBV6-3 and TRBJ2-7; D gene uncertain. Trimming took off 6 bases at V and 5 bases at J, with 17 bases between the two ends. CDR3 length equals 14 residues. The V gene's germline CDR1 is MNHEY and CDR2 SVGEGT. CDR3 region: CASRQLTGTHEQYF. The CDR3 region has the DNA TGTGCCAGCAGACAACTTACTGGCACCCACGAGCAGTACTTC.

As to this clonotype: Given a much more abundant clone one base away, this may be a read error. The gene calls are TRBV11-2 and TRBJ1-2; TRBD1 is a possible D gene (6 bases). From germline, CDR1 is SGHAT and CDR2 FQNNGV. CDR3 size: 13 residues. V was shortened by 0 bases and J by 12 bases, with 14 bases between the two germline ends. CDR3 residues: CASSLEQGRGHTF. The CDR3 nucleotides read TGTGCCAGCAGCTTAGAGCAGGGGCGCGGCCACACCTTC.

This sequence joins TRBV6-6 and TRBJ1-5; D gene uncertain. In germline, CDR1 is MNHNY, CDR2 SVGAGI (reference sequence). V lost 2 bases, J lost 6 bases, and 11 bases lay in between. The CDR3 totals 14 residues. Written as DNA, the CDR3 is TGTGCCAGCAGTTACCGGGGAGGCGGTCAGCCCCAGCATTTT. Translation gives CASSYRGGGQPQHF.

By share, this clonotype ranks as medium-sized. This rearrangement joins TRBV27 to TRBJ1-1; D gene unclear. The CDR3 runs 13 residues. Germline-derived CDR1 and CDR2 are MNHEY and SMNVEV (reference sequence). Trimming left V 4 bases short and J 3 bases short, with 9 bases between. For the CDR3, the DNA is TGTGCCAGCAGTTGGACGGGAGACACTGAAGCTTTCTTT. This codes for CASSWTGDTEAFF.

This clonotype was counted a single time. The V and J genes are TRBV7-2 and TRBJ1-1, with D uncertain. Germline CDR1 reads SGHTA; CDR2 reads FQGNSA. The CDR3 has 14 residues. V lost 3 bases and J lost 0, with 8 bases in between. The DNA of the CDR3 is TGTGCCAGCAGCTTCGCTGCTATGAACACTGAAGCTTTCTTT. Translating it yields CASSFAAMNTEAFF.